The clone carrying this TCR beta chain was detected many times. No antigen is known for it. This specimen belongs to a study of T-cell reconstitution after alpha-beta-depleted transplantation in children. The CDR3 length is 13 residues. Looked up from germline, CDR1 is SGHTS and CDR2 is YDEGEE. V lost 2 bases and J lost 1, with 5 bases in between. Study observations and caveats: Once a year had passed after transplant, T-cell counts and diversity came mostly from newly produced T cells. Reportedly, roughly two months post-transplant, alpha-beta T cells arose from several hundred expanded graft clones. At day 60, the high TCRbeta diversity found in some patients originated from recipient T cells and thymic progenitors that had survived.

TCRbeta library preparation incorporated unique molecular identifiers. TCRdb fed the PCR reads into MiXCR, producing one record per CDR3 protein. The table records roughly 5,900 distinct CDR3 sequences, around 15% of them present only once. The sample was PBMCs, mostly from graft donor cells, taken 180 days after TCRalphabeta/CD19-depleted stem cell transplant. The receptor was derived from a patient between 2 and 9 years old who had a stem cell transplant for inherited bone marrow failure, so the T cells may come from the graft donor. The rearrangement joins TRBV5-8 to TRBJ2-3, with D unclear. The CDR3 is CASSFWGTDTQYF. The CDR3 DNA reads TGTGCCAGCAGCTTCTGGGGCACAGATACGCAGTATTTT.